This is a list of T cell receptor beta chains from one sample in a study of blood T cells in healthy people across ages. A single record per CDR3 protein comes from TCRdb applying MiXCR to the 5' RACE reads. Of about 580,000 distinct CDR3 sequences listed, less than 60% are singletons. The sequenced material came from blood. These receptors came from a man older than 75 in good health. CDR3s include the opening cysteine and the closing phenylalanine or tryptophan. D genes are given only for firm matches. The size of a clone is reported for some rows only, either as once, few or many, or as a class for expanded clones.

J: TRBJ2-5; size: -; D: -; V: TRBV4-2; DNA: TGTGCCAGCAGCCAAGCACAGGCATCTCAAGGGACCCAGTACTTC; CDR3: CASSQAQASQGTQYF
J: TRBJ1-2; size: -; D: -; V: TRBV20-1; DNA: TGCAGTGCTAGGACTCCCGGGACTGAGTTAAACACCTTC; CDR3: CSARTPGTELNTF
J: TRBJ1-1; size: few; D: -; V: TRBV5-1; DNA: TGCGCCAGCAGCCCGCTGGGGATGAACACTGAAGCTTTCTTT; CDR3: CASSPLGMNTEAFF
J: TRBJ1-2; size: -; D: -; V: TRBV9; DNA: TGTGCCAGCAGCGATGTGATTAACTATGGCTACACCTTC; CDR3: CASSDVINYGYTF
J: TRBJ1-1; size: -; D: -; V: TRBV7-9; DNA: TGTTCCAGCAGCTTTCTCGACAGGGAAGCTTTCTTT; CDR3: CSSSFLDREAFF
J: TRBJ1-6; size: few; D: -; V: TRBV7-2; DNA: TGTGCCAGCAGCTTGGGGACGCGGGGCTCACCCCTCCACTTT; CDR3: CASSLGTRGSPLHF
J: TRBJ1-2; size: -; D: -; V: TRBV3-1; DNA: TGTGCCAGCAGCCCAGGACATCCGGGTGGCTACACCTTC; CDR3: CASSPGHPGGYTF
J: TRBJ2-1; size: -; D: TRBD2; V: TRBV5-4; DNA: TGTGCCAGCAGCCGAAGACTAGCGGGAGACAATGAGCAGTTCTTC; CDR3: CASSRRLAGDNEQFF
J: TRBJ2-7; size: -; D: -; V: TRBV20-1; DNA: TGCAGTGCTAGTCCAGCGTACCCCTACGAGCAGTACTTC; CDR3: CSASPAYPYEQYF
J: TRBJ2-3; size: many; D: -; V: TRBV7-9; DNA: TGTGCCAGCGGGCTCGGGTCGGGAGTTGGCGCAGATACGCAGTATTTT; CDR3: CASGLGSGVGADTQYF
J: TRBJ2-7; size: -; D: -; V: TRBV6-2/TRBV6-3; DNA: TGTGCCAGCAGACCCCCGCGGGACTCCTACGAGCAGTACTTC; CDR3: CASRPPRDSYEQYF
J: TRBJ2-1; size: -; D: TRBD2; V: TRBV10-3; DNA: TGTGCCATCAGGGTCGGGAATAGCGGGGAGGGGGAGCAGTTCTTC; CDR3: CAIRVGNSGEGEQFF
J: TRBJ1-2; size: few; D: -; V: TRBV21-1; DNA: TGTGCCAGCAGCTCCCCATCCGTACAGGGGATGGAGTATGGCTACACCTTC; CDR3: CASSSPSVQGMEYGYTF
J: TRBJ2-7; size: -; D: -; V: TRBV5-1; DNA: TGCGCCAGCAGCTTGGCCCCCTTTGACGAGCAGTACTTC; CDR3: CASSLAPFDEQYF
J: TRBJ1-4; size: -; D: TRBD1; V: TRBV5-1; DNA: TGCGCCAGCAGCACTGGGACAGCCGCAACTAATGAAAAACTGTTTTTT; CDR3: CASSTGTAATNEKLFF
J: TRBJ2-3; size: -; D: -; V: TRBV29-1; DNA: TGCAGCGGTGAAAGATACACAGATACGCAGTATTTT; CDR3: CSGERYTDTQYF
J: TRBJ2-2; size: many; D: TRBD2; V: TRBV29-1; DNA: TGCAGCGGGCGTAGCGGGAGAGGAACCGGGGAGCTGTTTTTT; CDR3: CSGRSGRGTGELFF
J: TRBJ2-7; size: few; D: -; V: TRBV20-1; DNA: TGCAGTGCTTCCCGACTGACGAGCTCCTACGAGCAGTACTTC; CDR3: CSASRLTSSYEQYF
J: TRBJ2-5; size: -; D: -; V: TRBV12-3/TRBV12-4; DNA: TGTGCCAGCAGTTTCATCTTCGTGGGCCGTAGGGCCCAAGAGACCCAGTACTTC; CDR3: CASSFIFVGRRAQETQYF
J: TRBJ2-3; size: -; D: -; V: TRBV7-2; DNA: TGTGCCAGCGGATTTGCAGATACGCAGTATTTT; CDR3: CASGFADTQYF
J: TRBJ1-2; size: few; D: TRBD1; V: TRBV7-8; DNA: TGTGCCAGCAGCTTAGAGGACAGGGTCTATGGCTACACCTTC; CDR3: CASSLEDRVYGYTF
J: TRBJ1-1; size: -; D: -; V: TRBV10-3; DNA: TGTGCCATCAGTGAGTCGGGACCGAAGGGAGAAGCTTTCTTT; CDR3: CAISESGPKGEAFF
J: TRBJ1-1; size: -; D: -; V: TRBV2; DNA: TGTGCCAGCAGTGAAAATATCCCCAGGGAAGCTTTCTTT; CDR3: CASSENIPREAFF
J: TRBJ2-7; size: -; D: -; V: TRBV7-2; DNA: TGTGCCAGCAGCTTCCGGGGGCCTCTGGGTGAGCAGTACTTC; CDR3: CASSFRGPLGEQYF
J: TRBJ1-1; size: -; D: -; V: TRBV13; DNA: TGTGCCAGCAGCTGGGAGGACACTGAAGCTTTCTTT; CDR3: CASSWEDTEAFF
J: TRBJ2-2; size: -; D: TRBD1; V: TRBV6-6; DNA: TGTGCCAGCAGTTACCCGGGACAGGGTGACACCGGGGAGCTGTTTTTT; CDR3: CASSYPGQGDTGELFF
J: TRBJ2-3; size: -; D: TRBD2; V: TRBV20-1; DNA: TGCAGTGCGATCCTAGCGGCTATTCTTAGCACAGATACGCAGTATTTT; CDR3: CSAILAAILSTDTQYF
J: TRBJ2-1; size: -; D: TRBD2; V: TRBV12-3/TRBV12-4; DNA: TGTGCCAGTATAGGCACTAGCGGGATCAATGAGCAGTTCTTC; CDR3: CASIGTSGINEQFF
J: TRBJ2-1; size: few; D: TRBD2; V: TRBV20-1; DNA: TGCAGTGCTAGCACTAGCGCTCCCTACAATGAGCAGTTCTTC; CDR3: CSASTSAPYNEQFF
J: TRBJ1-1; size: -; D: TRBD1; V: TRBV7-9; DNA: TGTGCCAGCACCAGACAGGGGGGGAACACTGAAGCTTTCTTT; CDR3: CASTRQGGNTEAFF
J: TRBJ2-3; size: many; D: -; V: TRBV7-2; DNA: TGTGCCAGCAGCTATGATTCTAGCACAGATACGCAGTATTTT; CDR3: CASSYDSSTDTQYF
J: TRBJ1-2; size: -; D: -; V: TRBV11-3; DNA: TGTGCCAGCAGCTTAGACCCGAACCGAGCCACAGATGGCTACACCTTC; CDR3: CASSLDPNRATDGYTF
J: TRBJ2-1; size: once; D: TRBD2; V: TRBV3-1; DNA: TGTGCCAGCAGCCAATGGGTAGCGGGGGTCGACAATGAGCAGTTCTTC; CDR3: CASSQWVAGVDNEQFF
J: TRBJ2-1; size: many; D: TRBD2; V: TRBV20-1; DNA: TGCAGTGCTTGGGGTGTTTTTGGCGGGACTATCCACAATGAGCAGTTCTTC; CDR3: CSAWGVFGGTIHNEQFF
J: TRBJ1-5; size: -; D: -; V: TRBV6-5; DNA: TGTGCCAGCAGTTACGTGGTTGGGCAGCCCCAGCATTTT; CDR3: CASSYVVGQPQHF
J: TRBJ2-3; size: -; D: -; V: TRBV5-5; DNA: TGTGCCAGCAGCGTTCTATCCCAGGGTTTCACAGATACGCAGTATTTT; CDR3: CASSVLSQGFTDTQYF
J: TRBJ2-2; size: -; D: -; V: TRBV6-5; DNA: TGTGCCAGCAGAGGGCCTAGCCATAGAACCGGGGAGCTGTTTTTT; CDR3: CASRGPSHRTGELFF
J: TRBJ2-3; size: -; D: TRBD2; V: TRBV28; DNA: TGTGCCAGCAGTCCGTCGGGGACTAGATACACAGATACGCAGTATTTT; CDR3: CASSPSGTRYTDTQYF
J: TRBJ2-1; size: few; D: TRBD1; V: TRBV20-1; DNA: TGCAGTGCTACTCGACAGGGGGTTTACAATGAGCAGTTCTTC; CDR3: CSATRQGVYNEQFF
J: TRBJ1-6; size: -; D: -; V: TRBV3-1; DNA: TGTGCCAGCAGCCAAGAAGTCCCTAATTCACCCCTCCACTTT; CDR3: CASSQEVPNSPLHF
J: TRBJ1-4; size: -; D: TRBD1; V: TRBV7-9; DNA: TGTGCCAGCACCTCACTCGACAGGGATGCTAATGAAAAACTGTTTTTT; CDR3: CASTSLDRDANEKLFF
J: TRBJ2-2; size: -; D: -; V: TRBV29-1; DNA: TGCAGCGGGGGGCCGAGCACCGGGGAGCTGTTTTTT; CDR3: CSGGPSTGELFF
J: TRBJ2-3; size: once; D: -; V: TRBV4-3; DNA: TGCGCCAGCAGCCAGTATACGGGAGCAGATACGCAGTATTTT; CDR3: CASSQYTGADTQYF
J: TRBJ2-2; size: few; D: TRBD2; V: TRBV7-2; DNA: TGTGCCAGCAGTTCGAGCGGGAGTATATCGAACACCGGGGAGCTGTTTTTT; CDR3: CASSSSGSISNTGELFF
J: TRBJ2-1; size: -; D: TRBD2; V: TRBV4-3; DNA: TGCGCCAGCAGCCTTAGCGGGGGAAGCGGTGAGCAGTTCTTC; CDR3: CASSLSGGSGEQFF